This TCR beta chain was retrieved from a study of cytomegalovirus exposure and HLA in healthy donors. Both 60 Vbeta primers and 13 Jbeta primers went into the PCR. Sequenced by immunoSEQ multiplex PCR; TCRdb stores in-frame clones only, minus some. The sample records approximately 200,000 clones, about 80% being singletons. This CDR3 is built from 14 residues. V was trimmed by 4 bases and J by 10 bases, leaving 17 bases between them. Germline CDR1 and CDR2: SNHLY and FYNNEI. Note on this clone: Its antigen is as yet unknown.

Findings and limits, study-wide: Among the most significant clusters, several appeared linked to common viral pathogens in a later analysis. Most subjects' HLA-A and HLA-B alleles were reportedly predicted from TCR beta sequences. High sensitivity and specificity were reportedly achieved when the classifier diagnosed cytomegalovirus status.

The sequence derives from a man younger than 30 in good health and CMV-seronegative. Sample: PBMCs. The chain joins TRBV2 to TRBJ2-1; the D gene is possibly TRBD2 (6 bases). DNA of the CDR3: TGTGCCAGCAGTGCCAATCGACTAGTTGGGGAGCAGTTCTTC. Amino acid sequence: CASSANRLVGEQFF.